These T cell receptor beta chains were read from a single sample in a study of CD8+ T cells in alopecia areata. TCRdb's table, derived via immunoSEQ multiplex PCR, lists solely in-frame clones and lacks some. Altogether about 87,000 clones are present, more than 65% being singletons, with the ten largest covering around 16%. The source was CD8+ T cells sorted from blood, collected at week 44, from a patient treated with tofacitinib. The origin of the receptors is a human donor with alopecia areata. The CDR3 runs from the conserved cysteine through the conserved F or W. D genes are given only for firm matches. Expanded clones get a size class; other rows say once, few or many, or leave the size out.

>TRBJ1-2|.|.|TRBV4-2
CASSQKVPVGADGYTF
TGTGCCAGCAGCCAAAAAGTACCCGTTGGGGCTGATGGCTACACCTTC
>TRBJ2-1|.|few|TRBV19
CASGPGLPQFF
TGTGCCAGTGGTCCCGGACTTCCACAGTTCTTC
>TRBJ1-2|TRBD1|once|TRBV27
CASSLGGGSYYGYTF
TGTGCCAGCAGTTTAGGAGGGGGCTCGTATTATGGCTACACCTTC
>TRBJ1-1|.|.|TRBV7-9
CASSLGTDEAFF
TGTGCCAGCAGCTTAGGGACAGATGAAGCTTTCTTT
>TRBJ1-5|TRBD1|.|TRBV5-6
CASSLGTGDSNQPQHF
TGTGCCAGCAGCCTTGGGACAGGGGATAGCAATCAGCCCCAGCATTTT
>TRBJ2-4|.|.|TRBV7-2
CASSPETGLAKNIQYF
TGTGCCAGCAGCCCCGAAACAGGGCTAGCCAAAAACATTCAGTACTTC
>TRBJ2-1|.|few|TRBV29-1
CSVDRDGANEQFF
TGCAGCGTTGACCGAGACGGAGCAAATGAGCAGTTCTTC
>TRBJ1-2|.|once|TRBV11-2
CASSFGSYGYTF
TGTGCCAGCAGCTTCGGGTCCTATGGCTACACCTTC
>TRBJ1-1|.|.|TRBV4-3
CASSQDRHKNTEAFF
TGCGCCAGCAGCCAAGATCGCCATAAGAACACTGAAGCTTTCTTT
>TRBJ1-1|TRBD1|.|TRBV25-1
CASVRQGNTEAFF
TGTGCCAGCGTACGACAGGGGAACACTGAAGCTTTCTTT
>TRBJ1-1|.|few|TRBV19
CASSATANTEAFF
TGTGCCAGTAGTGCGACCGCTAACACTGAAGCTTTCTTT
>TRBJ2-5|TRBD1|few|TRBV18
CASSPTGVWRETQYF
TGTGCCAGCTCACCGACAGGGGTCTGGAGAGAGACCCAGTACTTC
>TRBJ2-7|TRBD1|once|TRBV11-2
CASSFPGGSYEQYF
TGTGCCAGCAGCTTCCCAGGGGGCTCCTACGAGCAGTACTTC
>TRBJ1-2|.|.|TRBV5-6
CASSAGVQGNPYGYTF
TGTGCCAGCAGCGCCGGGGTTCAGGGAAACCCCTATGGCTACACCTTC
>TRBJ2-5|.|few|TRBV19
CASKNTGDQETQYF
TGTGCCAGTAAGAATACGGGGGACCAAGAGACCCAGTACTTC
>TRBJ1-2|.|.|TRBV30
CAWSSAEIKYNYGYTF
TGTGCCTGGAGTAGCGCAGAAATAAAGTATAACTATGGCTACACCTTC
>TRBJ2-1|TRBD2|.|TRBV19
CASSIASGAYNEQFF
TGTGCCAGTAGTATCGCTAGCGGGGCCTACAATGAGCAGTTCTTC
>TRBJ1-1|.|.|TRBV11-1
CASTDTLNTEAFF
TGTGCCAGCACGGACACACTTAACACTGAAGCTTTCTTT
>TRBJ2-7|.|.|TRBV2
CASSGTSRHEQYF
TGTGCCAGCAGTGGAACTTCCAGGCACGAGCAGTACTTC
>TRBJ1-4|.|.|TRBV7-9
CASSPPGRPNEKLFF
TGTGCCAGCAGCCCCCCCGGGCGGCCTAATGAAAAACTGTTTTTT
>TRBJ2-5|.|.|TRBV9
CASSVYDALQETQYF
TGTGCCAGCAGCGTTTACGACGCCCTCCAAGAGACCCAGTACTTC
>TRBJ1-4|.|.|TRBV30
CAYTGTRREKLFF
TGTGCCTACACCGGGACCCGGCGCGAAAAACTGTTTTTT
>TRBJ2-7|TRBD2|.|TRBV9
CASSVGAGVYEQYF
TGTGCCAGCAGCGTTGGAGCGGGAGTCTACGAGCAGTACTTC
>TRBJ1-1|TRBD1|.|TRBV30
CAWGQVMNTEAFF
TGTGCCTGGGGACAGGTCATGAACACTGAAGCTTTCTTT
>TRBJ2-7|.|.|TRBV6-1
CASSEERSSYEQYF
TGTGCCAGCAGTGAAGAGAGGAGCTCCTACGAGCAGTACTTC
>TRBJ1-4|TRBD1|.|TRBV5-5
CASSPPGQGGKLFF
TGTGCCAGCAGCCCCCCGGGACAGGGAGGGAAACTGTTTTTT
>TRBJ2-6|.|.|TRBV29-1
CSVEGDSGANVLTF
TGCAGCGTTGAGGGGGACTCTGGGGCCAACGTCCTGACTTTC
>TRBJ2-3|.|few|TRBV5-1
CASSPERGEDSWQADTQYF
TGCGCCAGCAGCCCGGAGAGAGGGGAGGACAGCTGGCAGGCAGATACGCAGTATTTT
>TRBJ2-7|TRBD1|.|TRBV27
CASSSPGQGSYEQYF
TGTGCCAGCAGTTCCCCCGGACAGGGGTCCTACGAGCAGTACTTC
>TRBJ2-5|TRBD2|.|TRBV30
CAWTSGGVETQYF
TGTGCCTGGACTAGCGGGGGGGTGGAGACCCAGTACTTC
>TRBJ2-3|.|few|TRBV5-6
CASSLRGRTDTQYF
TGTGCCAGCAGCTTGAGGGGTCGGACAGATACGCAGTATTTT
>TRBJ2-1|.|few|TRBV6-4
CASSDDRNEQFF
TGTGCCAGCAGTGACGACCGTAATGAGCAGTTCTTC
>TRBJ2-5|.|.|TRBV7-8
CASSSWGAGEETQYF
TGTGCCAGCAGCTCTTGGGGGGCGGGTGAGGAGACCCAGTACTTC
>TRBJ2-2|TRBD2|.|TRBV11-2
CASSHYILAGGRGTGELFF
TGTGCCAGCAGCCACTATATACTAGCGGGGGGGCGCGGCACCGGGGAGCTGTTTTTT
>TRBJ2-1|.|.|TRBV14
CASRGDGSKYNEQFF
TGTGCCAGCAGGGGGGACGGTAGTAAATACAATGAGCAGTTCTTC
>TRBJ2-5|.|.|TRBV7-8
CASSLVTGALETQYF
TGTGCCAGCAGCTTAGTTACCGGGGCGCTAGAGACCCAGTACTTC
>TRBJ1-2|TRBD1|.|TRBV18
CASSQRQGVPAGYTF
TGTGCCAGCTCGCAAAGACAGGGGGTGCCGGCCGGCTACACCTTC
>TRBJ2-7|.|.|TRBV5-1
CASRQGTGSYEQYF
TGCGCCAGCAGACAGGGGACTGGCTCCTACGAGCAGTACTTC
>TRBJ1-5|.|once|TRBV29-1
CSVTDSGQPQHF
TGCAGCGTTACGGACAGCGGACAGCCCCAGCATTTT
>TRBJ1-1|.|once|TRBV29-1
CSVREETEAFF
TGCAGCGTTAGGGAGGAAACTGAAGCTTTCTTT
>TRBJ2-7|.|.|TRBV28
CASSFTGGDYEQYF
TGTGCCAGCAGTTTCACCGGCGGGGATTACGAGCAGTACTTC
>TRBJ2-1|.|.|TRBV7-3
CASRVDSGTYNEQFF
TGTGCCAGCAGGGTTGATAGCGGAACCTACAATGAGCAGTTCTTC
>TRBJ2-1|.|.|TRBV7-3
CASSRHQGNEQFF
TGTGCCAGCAGCAGACATCAAGGGAATGAGCAGTTCTTC
>TRBJ2-6|.|few|TRBV11-3
CASSLRGPSISGANVLTF
TGTGCCAGCAGCTTGAGGGGTCCCTCCATCTCTGGGGCCAACGTCCTGACTTTC
>TRBJ1-2|TRBD1|.|TRBV5-6
CASSSLQGENRYGYTF
TGTGCCAGCAGCTCCCTACAGGGGGAAAATCGCTATGGCTACACCTTC
>TRBJ2-2|TRBD2|few|TRBV6-4
CASSDGTSGGTGELFF
TGTGCCAGCAGTGACGGGACTAGCGGGGGGACCGGGGAGCTGTTTTTT
>TRBJ2-1|.|.|TRBV7-8
CASSFPRLPRRGEQFF
TGTGCCAGCAGCTTCCCTCGGCTGCCTCGAAGGGGTGAGCAGTTCTTC
>TRBJ1-2|.|.|TRBV30
CAWSGGRNYGYTF
TGTGCCTGGAGTGGAGGCCGAAACTATGGCTACACCTTC
>TRBJ1-2|.|.|TRBV7-2
CASSSRTLLNYGYTF
TGTGCCAGCAGCTCGCGGACACTACTAAACTATGGCTACACCTTC
>TRBJ2-7|.|.|TRBV13
CASSPGRVAYEQYF
TGTGCCAGCAGCCCCGGTCGAGTGGCCTACGAGCAGTACTTC
>TRBJ2-7|.|.|TRBV7-9
CASSPGGAVEQYF
TGTGCCAGCAGCCCAGGTGGGGCCGTGGAGCAGTACTTC
>TRBJ2-1|TRBD2|.|TRBV11-2
CASSLNSGGAYNEQFF
TGTGCCAGCAGCTTAAATAGCGGGGGGGCCTACAATGAGCAGTTCTTC
>TRBJ2-1|.|.|TRBV27
CASSFYAGGNNEQFF
TGTGCCAGCAGTTTTTACGCAGGGGGGAACAATGAGCAGTTCTTC
>TRBJ2-1|.|.|TRBV9
CASSNTGKKLNEQFF
TGTGCCAGCAGCAATACAGGGAAGAAGTTGAATGAGCAGTTCTTC
>TRBJ2-1|.|.|TRBV29-1
CSDIRGGEQFF
TGCAGCGATATTAGGGGTGGTGAGCAGTTCTTC